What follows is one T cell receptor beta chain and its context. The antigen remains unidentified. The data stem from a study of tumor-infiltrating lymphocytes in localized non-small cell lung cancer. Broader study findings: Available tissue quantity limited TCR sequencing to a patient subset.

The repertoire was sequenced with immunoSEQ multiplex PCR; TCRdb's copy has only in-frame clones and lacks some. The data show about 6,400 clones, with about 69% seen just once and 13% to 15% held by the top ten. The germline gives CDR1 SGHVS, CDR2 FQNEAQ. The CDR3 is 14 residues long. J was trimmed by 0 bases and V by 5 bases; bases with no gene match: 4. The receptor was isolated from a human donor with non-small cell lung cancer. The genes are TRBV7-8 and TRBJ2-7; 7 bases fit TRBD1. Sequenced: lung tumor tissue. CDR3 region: CASSGGQVSYEQYF. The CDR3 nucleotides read TGTGCCAGCAGCGGAGGACAGGTCTCCTACGAGCAGTACTTC.